This entry is about one T cell receptor (beta chain). The source of the sample is a study of cytomegalovirus exposure and HLA in healthy donors. The CDR3 contains 15 residues. V lost 6 bases, J lost 4 bases, and 8 bases stayed unmatched. CDR1 is MNHNS, CDR2 SASEGT, per germline. PCR amplification relied on 60 Vbeta primers (plus 13 Jbeta primers). Sequencing was performed with immunoSEQ multiplex PCR; in TCRdb, only in-frame clones are kept and a portion is missing. The table lists 120,000 or so clones, more than 65% of them singletons, with approximately 4% in the top ten. The source is a man between 18 and 35 years old in good health and CMV-seropositive. This sequence joins TRBV6-1 and TRBJ2-5, with TRBD1 identical over 10 bases. The source material was PBMCs. The CDR3 is CASRTGQGRLETQYF. DNA of the CDR3: TGTGCCAGCAGAACGGGACAGGGGAGATTAGAGACCCAGTACTTC.